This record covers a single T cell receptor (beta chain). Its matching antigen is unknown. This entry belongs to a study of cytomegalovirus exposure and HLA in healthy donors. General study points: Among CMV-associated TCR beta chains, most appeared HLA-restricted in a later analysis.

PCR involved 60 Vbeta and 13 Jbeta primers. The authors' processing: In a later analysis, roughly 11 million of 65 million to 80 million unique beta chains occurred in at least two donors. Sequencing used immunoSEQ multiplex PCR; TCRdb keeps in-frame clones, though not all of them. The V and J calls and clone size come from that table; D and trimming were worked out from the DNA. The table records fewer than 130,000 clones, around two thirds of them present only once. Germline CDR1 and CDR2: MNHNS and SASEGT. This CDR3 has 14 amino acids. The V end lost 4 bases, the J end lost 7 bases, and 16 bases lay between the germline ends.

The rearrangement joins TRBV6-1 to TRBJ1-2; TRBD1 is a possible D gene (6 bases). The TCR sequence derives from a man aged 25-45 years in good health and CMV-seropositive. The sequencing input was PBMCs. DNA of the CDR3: TGTGCCAGCAGTGGGTCGGACAGAGTACTTGGCTACACCTTC. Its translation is CASSGSDRVLGYTF.